Each of the 16 T cell receptor beta chains below was sequenced from the same sample in a study of technical replicates of blood from a handful of donors. Assay: immunoSEQ multiplex PCR; the TCRdb copy retains only in-frame clones and omits some. The table includes 91,000 or so clones, about 94% detected once. Sequencing used T cells isolated from PBMCs. The receptor source for this set is a human donor in good health.

V and J are TRBV12-5 and TRBJ2-7; D might be TRBD1 (6 bases). Germline lookup yields CDR1 LGHNT and CDR2 FRNRAP. The CDR3 spans 15 residues. V lost 1 base and J 4 bases, leaving 14 bases between the germline ends. The CDR3 is CASGLADRQAYEQYF. CDR3 nucleotides: TGTGCTAGTGGTTTGGCGGATAGACAGGCGTACGAGCAGTACTTC.

The genes are TRBV9 and TRBJ1-2; maybe TRBD1 (6 bases). Germline V gene sequence: CDR1 SGDLS, CDR2 YYNGEE. Deletions cut 4 bases from V and 1 base from J, with 11 bases between. This CDR3 comprises 14 residues. The CDR3 sequence: CASSLQGNNYGYTF. In nucleotides, the CDR3 is TGTGCCAGCAGCCTACAGGGAAATAACTATGGCTACACCTTC.

V is TRBV9 and J is TRBJ1-2, with TRBD1 identical over 8 bases. The V gene's germline CDR1 is SGDLS and CDR2 YYNGEE. The J segment lost 2 bases and the V segment lost 0 bases, leaving 3 bases of the junction unmatched. The CDR3 has 15 residues. The CDR3 DNA follows: TGTGCCAGCAGCGTAGCTGCAGGGGGCAACTATGGCTACACCTTC. It translates to CASSVAAGGNYGYTF.

The chain combines TRBV7-6 with TRBJ2-7, with no clear D. Germline CDR1 SGHVS, CDR2 FNYEAQ. Trimming shortened V by 1 base and J by 0 bases, and 10 bases separated the two germline ends. The CDR3 contains 15 residues. The CDR3 nucleotides are TGTGCCAGCAGCTTAGGGCACCCGCCCTCCTACGAGCAGTACTTC. Amino acids: CASSLGHPPSYEQYF.

This chain connects TRBV10-2 to TRBJ1-1, with D possibly matching TRBD1 (6 bases). The CDR3 spans 13 residues. Trimming removed 10 bases from V and 3 bases from J, with 15 bases in between. In germline, CDR1 is WSHSY, CDR2 SAAADI. DNA of the CDR3: TGCGCCACCGCTCTTGGGGGCCACACTGAAGCTTTCTTT. It specifies CATALGGHTEAFF.

This rearrangement joins TRBV5-4 to TRBJ2-2; unclear D gene. Trimming cost V 4 bases and J 5 bases, with 6 bases left between them. The CDR3 is made up of 12 amino acids. The germline gives CDR1 SGHNT, CDR2 YYREEE (reference sequence). The CDR3 reads CASSETTGELFF. CDR3 DNA: TGTGCCAGCAGCGAGACTACCGGGGAGCTGTTTTTT.

This chain uses TRBV19 with TRBJ1-1; 8 positions match TRBD1. The CDR3 consists of 14 residues. J lost 1 base, V lost 5 bases, and 3 bases had no gene match. The germline gives CDR1 LNHDA, CDR2 SQIVND (reference sequence). CDR3 region: CASSYGTGNTEAFF. The CDR3 nucleotides read TGTGCCAGTAGTTACGGGACAGGGAACACTGAAGCTTTCTTT.

This clone was counted a few times. This chain joins TRBV6-1 and TRBJ1-4; 9 nucleotides agree with TRBD1. The CDR3 is 13 residues long. Germline CDR1 is MNHNS and CDR2 is SASEGT. V lost 6 bases, J lost 8 bases, and 4 bases stayed unmatched. Here the CDR3 DNA reads TGTGCCAGCAGGGGGACAGGGTCGGAAAAACTGTTTTTT. Translated: CASRGTGSEKLFF.

The genes are TRBV29-1 and TRBJ2-7, with D maybe TRBD1 (5 bases). Germline values: CDR1 SQVTM, CDR2 ANQGSEA. Trimming removed 6 bases at V and 1 base at J, with 7 bases between. The CDR3 runs to 11 residues. CDR3 DNA sequence: TGCAGCGTAAGGGGATCCTACGAGCAGTACTTC. Translation: CSVRGSYEQYF.

The J gene is TRBJ2-5, the V gene TRBV4-3; D is perhaps TRBD2 (6 bases). In germline, CDR1 is LGHNA, CDR2 YSLEER. CDR3 size: 15 residues. Deletions cut 0 bases from V and 5 bases from J, with 13 bases between. The CDR3 loop reads CASSQDTGRGETQYF. The CDR3, as DNA: TGCGCCAGCAGCCAAGATACGGGTCGGGGGGAGACCCAGTACTTC.

CDR3 loop: CASSAGGIAYGYTF. The CDR3 DNA reads as TGTGCCAGTAGCGCAGGGGGTATCGCCTATGGCTACACCTTC. This rearrangement joins TRBV19 to TRBJ1-2; TRBD1 aligns across 7 bases. V trimming: 6 bases; J trimming: 4 bases; junction bases outside the gene matches: 8. Germline V gene data show CDR1 as LNHDA and CDR2 as SQIVND (reference sequence). The CDR3 length is 14 residues.

This rearrangement joins TRBV6-1 to TRBJ2-5; D perhaps matches TRBD1 (5 bases). Deletions cut 8 bases from V and 2 bases from J, with 9 bases between. Germline assignment: CDR1 MNHNS and CDR2 SASEGT. CDR3 length: 12 residues. The CDR3 protein is CASGAVQETQYF. The CDR3 DNA is TGTGCCAGCGGGGCAGTACAAGAGACCCAGTACTTC.

A single count supports this clone. The J gene is TRBJ2-7, the V gene TRBV18; no firm D call. Germline V gene lookup returns CDR1 KGHSH and CDR2 LQKENI. The CDR3 covers 12 residues. V was trimmed by 3 bases and J by 0 bases, leaving 3 bases between them. The CDR3 loop reads CASSPSSYEQYF. The CDR3 DNA is TGTGCCAGCTCACCTAGCTCCTACGAGCAGTACTTC. Based on the CDR3 plus reference TRBV18 and TRBJ2-7, the full variable domain is NAGVMQNPRHLVRRRGQEARLRCSPMKGHSHVYWYRQLPEEGLKFMVYLQKENIIDESGMPKERFSAEFPKEGPSILRIQQVVRGDSAAYFCASSPSSYEQYFGPGTRLTVT.

This rearrangement joins TRBV6-5 to TRBJ2-5; 12 nucleotides align to TRBD2. CDR1 is MNHEY, CDR2 SVGAGI, per germline. There are 16 residues in the CDR3. V lost 4 bases, J lost 5 bases, and 8 bases stayed unmatched. The DNA for the CDR3 is TGTGCCAGCAGTTCTCGACTAGCGGGAGAGGGGGAGACCCAGTACTTC. Protein product: CASSSRLAGEGETQYF.

This CDR3 is CASSFGLAGGVNEQYF. CDR3 bases: TGTGCCAGCAGCTTCGGTCTAGCGGGAGGGGTTAACGAGCAGTACTTC. This chain uses TRBV5-4 with TRBJ2-7; 12 positions match TRBD2. V was pared by 2 bases and J by 5 bases, with 8 bases of the junction left unmatched. Germline V CDR1 and CDR2: SGHNT, YYREEE (reference sequence). CDR3 length: 16 residues.

The gene calls are TRBV7-9 and TRBJ2-7; the D gene is possibly TRBD2 (5 bases). V dropped 4 bases and J dropped 2 bases, with 9 bases sitting between them. CDR1 and CDR2 from the germline V gene are SEHNR and FQNEAQ (reference sequence). The length of the CDR3 is 13 residues. DNA for the CDR3: TGTGCCAGCAGCTACGGGAACGCCTACGAGCAGTACTTC. This sequence encodes CASSYGNAYEQYF.